This T cell receptor beta chain was sequenced for a study of post-analysis software for immune sequencing data. Study overall: Both relapsing-remitting and secondary progressive multiple sclerosis featured among the disease courses, as did progressive-relapsing multiple sclerosis. General study points: TRBV5-6, TRBV5-1 and TRBV20-1 were among several TRBV segments more frequent in patients than controls.

Regarding this clonotype: Its antigen is not identified.

The library was made from cDNA and included unique molecular identifiers. Around 500,000 cDNA molecules were recovered from an input of about 0.9 to 11 million T cells. TCRdb ran MiXCR on the PCR reads and lists one entry per CDR3 protein. The sample consists of about 680,000 distinct CDR3 sequences, roughly three fifths of them appearing once. V lost 4 bases to trimming and J lost 1 base; unmatched junction nucleotides: 4. Germline V gene data show CDR1 as SQVTM and CDR2 as ANQGSEA. CDR3 size: 14 residues. Sequenced sample: blood. This TCR derives from a girl aged 2 to 10 with multiple sclerosis. The rearrangement uses TRBV29-1 and TRBJ2-5; 9 positions agree with TRBD1. The CDR3 DNA follows: TGCAGCGTTGGAGGGACAGGGCCCCAAGAGACCCAGTACTTC. Translation gives CSVGGTGPQETQYF. Full variable domain (missing parts from reference TRBV29-1 and TRBJ2-5): SAVISQKPSRDICQRGTSLTIQCQVDSQVTMMFWYRQQPGQSLTLIATANQGSEATYESGFVIDKFPISRPNLTFSTLTVSNMSPEDSSIYLCSVGGTGPQETQYFGPGTRLLVL.